The clone carrying this T cell receptor beta chain was seen once. Any history of autoimmune disease or systemic immunosuppression disqualified patients. Some clones are missing from TCRdb's copy, which holds only in-frame ones; the method was immunoSEQ multiplex PCR. The sample contains more than 30,000 clones, about three quarters of which appear only once. Germline values: CDR1 SGHRS, CDR2 YFSETQ. V was pared by 1 base and J by 3 bases, with 3 bases of the junction left unmatched. CDR3 length: 17 amino acids. This entry comes from a study of OX40 agonist ivuxolimab in advanced cancers. J is TRBJ2-3 and V is TRBV5-1; 15 nucleotides match TRBD2. The sequences come from CD4+ or CD8+ T cells sorted from blood, collected in a trial of the OX40 agonist ivuxolimab. The TCR was taken from an adult with an advanced solid tumor such as melanoma, head and neck, liver or kidney cancer. The CDR3: CASSLTGTSGRTDTQYF. The CDR3, as DNA: TGCGCCAGCAGCTTGACCGGGACTAGCGGGAGGACAGATACGCAGTATTTT.